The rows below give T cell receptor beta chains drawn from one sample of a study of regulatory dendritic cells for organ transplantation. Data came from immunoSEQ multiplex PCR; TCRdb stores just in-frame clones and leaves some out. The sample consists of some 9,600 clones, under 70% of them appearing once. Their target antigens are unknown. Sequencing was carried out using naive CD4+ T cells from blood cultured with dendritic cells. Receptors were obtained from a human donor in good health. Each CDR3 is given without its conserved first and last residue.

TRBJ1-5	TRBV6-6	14	ASSLTGAMGNQPQH
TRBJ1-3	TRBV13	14	ASSLGLRLSGNTIY
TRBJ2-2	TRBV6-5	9	ASSLTGELF
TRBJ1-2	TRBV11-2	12	ASSFTTGNYGYT
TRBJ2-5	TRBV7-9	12	ASSLGQGQETQY
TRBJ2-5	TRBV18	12	ASSSGGPRETQY
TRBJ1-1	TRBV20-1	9	SAAQESRAF
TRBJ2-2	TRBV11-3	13	ASSLEQGGAGELF
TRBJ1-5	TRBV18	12	ASSPGQGTQPQH
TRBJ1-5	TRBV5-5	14	ASSRALGLLNQPQH
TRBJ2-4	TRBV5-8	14	ASSLQGTGGRNIQY
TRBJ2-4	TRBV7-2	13	ASSTGQGAVNIQY